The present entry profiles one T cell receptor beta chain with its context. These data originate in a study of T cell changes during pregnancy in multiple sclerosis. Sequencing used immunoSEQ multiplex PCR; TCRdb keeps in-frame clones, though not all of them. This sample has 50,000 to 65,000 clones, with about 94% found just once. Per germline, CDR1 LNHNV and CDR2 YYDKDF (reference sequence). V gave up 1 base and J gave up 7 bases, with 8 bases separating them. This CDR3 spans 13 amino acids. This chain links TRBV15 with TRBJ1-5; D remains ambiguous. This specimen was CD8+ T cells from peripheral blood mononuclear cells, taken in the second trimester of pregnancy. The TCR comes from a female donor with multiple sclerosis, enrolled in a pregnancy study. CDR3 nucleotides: TGTGCCACCAGCAGAGGGCCCGGGCAGCCCCAGCATTTT. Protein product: CATSRGPGQPQHF.